The TCR beta chain under discussion was sequenced for a study of T cell responses to AZD1222 COVID-19 vaccine. TCRdb's table, derived via immunoSEQ multiplex PCR, lists solely in-frame clones and lacks some. The sample records around 100,000 clones, approximately 89% being singletons. A note on this clone: What it binds is unknown.

This CDR3 comprises 19 residues. Germline trimming cut 4 bases from V and 6 bases from J; bases unmatched to any gene: 15. Looked up from germline, CDR1 is SGHRS and CDR2 is YFSETQ. Study-wide findings and caveats: A reported finding is that nearly half of spike-specific TCRs target unmutated variant regions.

The J gene is TRBJ2-1, the V gene TRBV5-1; TRBD2 agrees at 14 bases. Sequenced here: peripheral blood, sampled 28 days after the second dose of the MenACWY control vaccine. This receptor was obtained from an adult who received the MenACWY meningococcal vaccine as a control. CDR3 sequence reads: CASSGASTSGGAAINEQFF. CDR3 sequence (DNA): TGCGCCAGCAGCGGCGCTTCGACTAGCGGGGGGGCCGCAATCAATGAGCAGTTCTTC.